In this sample, the clone carrying this T cell receptor (beta chain) turned up many times. The entry originates in a study of patients with pleural tuberculosis. TCRdb re-analysed the reads in MiXCR, keeping a single row per CDR3 protein. The sample has tens of thousands of distinct CDR3 sequences; roughly 18% are singletons. This clonotype was obtained from a human donor with pleural tuberculosis. Sequenced input: peripheral blood.

The CDR3 loop is CASSYLQGTYEQYF. Written as DNA, the CDR3 is TGTGCCAGCAGCTACCTACAGGGTACCTACGAGCAGTACTTC. V usage is TRBV7-9 and J usage is TRBJ2-7; the D gene is possibly TRBD1 (6 bases). V was trimmed by 4 bases and J by 2 bases, leaving 12 bases between them. Per germline, CDR1 SEHNR and CDR2 FQNEAQ (reference sequence). The CDR3 consists of 14 residues.